Below, 6 T cell receptor beta chains from the same sample are listed, as sequenced in a study of Ad26.COV2.S vaccination and SARS-CoV-2 variants. Treatment here: around 19 received Ad26.COV2.S at low or high dose, single or two shots; about 5 received placebo; per-sample allocation not given. Samples analyzed were those drawn on day 63 after the first vaccine or placebo injection. Produced via immunoSEQ multiplex PCR; TCRdb's table is partial and in-frame only. This table holds more than 400,000 clones, approximately 90% found once. The sequences come from peripheral blood, collected in a trial of Ad26.COV2.S vaccine versus placebo. Every receptor here comes from a person between 18 and 59 years old who received the Ad26.COV2.S COVID-19 vaccine or a placebo.

This clone was counted between two and nine times. The V and J genes are TRBV6-4 and TRBJ1-1, with D possibly being TRBD1 (5 bases). The CDR3 is 18 residues long. V lost 7 bases and J 1 base, leaving 25 bases between the germline ends. Germline-derived CDR1 and CDR2 are MRHNA and SNTAGT. The CDR3 loop is CASIDRQFGGSRNTEAFF. The CDR3 nucleotides are TGTGCCAGCATTGATAGACAGTTTGGAGGGTCGAGGAACACTGAAGCTTTCTTT.

This rearrangement joins TRBV4-3 to TRBJ1-2, with D possibly matching TRBD1 (5 bases). V lost 0 bases, J lost 4 bases, and 9 bases lay in between. The germline V gene encodes CDR1 LGHNA and CDR2 YSLEER. The CDR3 length is 14 residues. In DNA, the CDR3 is TGCGCCAGCAGCCAAGACCCAGGGATCTATGGCTACACCTTC. Translated, it gives CASSQDPGIYGYTF.

The CDR3 DNA is TGCGCCAGCAGCCCCGGTACAGGGGGGTCCCGCGAGCAGTACTTC. Its protein product is CASSPGTGGSREQYF. The chain combines TRBV5-1 with TRBJ2-7, with 8 bases that match TRBD1. The CDR3 has 15 residues. V shed 4 bases, J shed 6 bases, and the junction held 12 bases outside the gene matches. The germline gives CDR1 SGHRS, CDR2 YFSETQ.

The rearrangement links TRBV5-6 to TRBJ1-5; TRBD1 is a possible D gene (5 bases). The CDR3 length is 14 residues. V was clipped by 2 bases and J by 3 bases, with 9 bases between them. Germline-derived CDR1 and CDR2 are SGHDT and YYEEEE. CDR3 sequence (DNA): TGTGCCAGCAGCTTAGGGGTCGTCAATCAGCCCCAGCATTTT. This gives the protein CASSLGVVNQPQHF.

The genes are TRBV3-1 (or the pseudogene TRBV3-2) and TRBJ2-2; either TRBD1 or TRBD2 may supply D (5 bases each). Trimming took off 3 bases at V and 3 bases at J, with 5 bases between the two ends. The CDR3 length is 13 residues. Germline V CDR1 and CDR2: LGHDT, YNNKEL (reference sequence). CDR3: CASSQGHTGELFF. The CDR3 region has the DNA TGTGCCAGCAGCCAGGGACACACCGGGGAGCTGTTTTTT.

The chain carries TRBV28 and TRBJ2-7, with D perhaps matching TRBD1 (5 bases). V shed 7 bases and J shed 0 bases, with 10 bases lying between them. In germline, CDR1 is MDHEN, CDR2 SYDVKM. The CDR3 spans 13 residues. CDR3 sequence: CASNRKPSYEQYF. CDR3 DNA: TGTGCCAGCAACAGGAAACCCTCCTACGAGCAGTACTTC.